The entry that follows covers one T cell receptor (beta chain) sequence. The sample comes from a study of blood T cell repertoires in COVID-19. TCRdb's copy holds only in-frame clones and misses some; the assay was immunoSEQ multiplex PCR. The sample has approximately 210,000 clones, around 80% seen once. Germline V gene data show CDR1 as SGHNT and CDR2 as YYREEE (reference sequence). The CDR3 is 14 amino acids. Losses at the gene ends were 0 bases for V and 7 bases for J; bases not matched to a gene: 3. The clonotype comes from a man aged 50-60 years with active or convalescent COVID-19. Sequenced: peripheral blood. This rearrangement joins TRBV5-4 to TRBJ2-1; the match to TRBD2 covers 8 bases. The CDR3 nucleotides are TGTGCCAGCAGCTTGGAGCGGGGGTGGAATGAGCAGTTCTTC. Translation: CASSLERGWNEQFF.